Detailed here is one TCR beta chain. The antigen is not known. This sample stems from a study of identical twins. Study-wide points: Out-of-frame alpha sequences common to twins exhibited a surplus of low generation probability.

Each CDR3 protein is one row after TCRdb ran MiXCR on the 5' RACE reads. Of 300,000 to 400,000 distinct CDR3 sequences in the sample, 9% to 15% were seen once. The junction had 4 bases not matched to a gene; V was cut back by 5 bases and J by 3 bases. There are 15 residues in the CDR3. CDR1 is SGHTA and CDR2 is FQGNSA in the germline V gene. These data were also filed under a second study, of yellow fever vaccine responses in identical twins.

Sequencing input: CD8+ T cells sorted from blood. The receptor's source is a woman aged 18 to 35 in good health. The rearrangement uses TRBV7-2 and TRBJ1-4; 9 bases are a match to TRBD1. This CDR3 is CASSDRGWANEKLFF. CDR3 nucleotide sequence: TGTGCCAGCAGCGACAGGGGGTGGGCTAATGAAAAACTGTTTTTT.